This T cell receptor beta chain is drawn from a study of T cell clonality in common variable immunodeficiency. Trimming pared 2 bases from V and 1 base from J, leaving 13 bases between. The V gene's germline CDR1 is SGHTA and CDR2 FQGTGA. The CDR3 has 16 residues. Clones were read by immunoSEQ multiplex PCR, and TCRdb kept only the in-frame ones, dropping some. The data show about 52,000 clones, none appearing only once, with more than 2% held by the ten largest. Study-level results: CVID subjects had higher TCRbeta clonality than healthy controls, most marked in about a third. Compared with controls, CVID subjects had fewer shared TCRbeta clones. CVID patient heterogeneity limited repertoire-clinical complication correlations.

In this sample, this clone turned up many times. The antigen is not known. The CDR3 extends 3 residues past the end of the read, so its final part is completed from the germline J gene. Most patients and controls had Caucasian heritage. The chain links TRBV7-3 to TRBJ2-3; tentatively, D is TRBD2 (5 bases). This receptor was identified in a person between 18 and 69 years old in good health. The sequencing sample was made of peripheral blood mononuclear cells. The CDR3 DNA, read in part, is TGTGCCAGCAGCTTATCGGCTAGCCTCCGCACAGATACG. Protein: CASSLSASLRTDT. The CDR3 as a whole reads CASSLSASLRTDTQYF.